Described below is a single T cell receptor (beta chain) sequence and its context. The sample belongs to a study of blood T cell repertoires in COVID-19. Study background: Acute-phase and convalescent COVID-19 samples originated in the United States, Italy and Spain.

Original processing notes: Reference gene primer amplification yielded estimated nucleated cell counts. Some clones are missing from TCRdb's copy, which holds only in-frame ones; the method was immunoSEQ multiplex PCR. V and J calls and clone size come straight from that table; D and trimming were deduced from the DNA. Among fewer than 350,000 clones listed, about 83% were seen once. The CDR3 is 14 residues long. With 2 bases removed from V and 0 bases from J, the gap between germline ends came to 7 bases. CDR1 is LGHDT, CDR2 YNNKEL, per germline (reference sequence). Participant ages covered roughly 18 to 89 years across about two dozen US areas. Cohort 3 recovered donors had two negative PCRs, clearance, or symptom resolution.

The sequence came from a woman between 35 and 50 years old who had recovered from COVID-19. J is TRBJ1-1 and V is TRBV3-1 (or the pseudogene TRBV3-2), with a tentative D call TRBD1 (6 bases). The specimen sequenced was PBMCs or T cells enriched from blood (not recorded which). The CDR3 bases are TGTGCCAGCAGCCAAAGGGGGATGAACACTGAAGCTTTCTTT. This sequence encodes CASSQRGMNTEAFF.